This T cell receptor beta chain emerged from a study of blood T cell repertoires in COVID-19. Across the study: COVID-19 samples from acute and convalescent phases originated in the United States, Italy and Spain.

The CDR3 loop spans 14 amino acids. The V end was cut by 0 bases, the J end by 0 bases, with 6 bases between. In germline, CDR1 is GTSNPN, CDR2 SVGIG (reference sequence). Original handling: From reference gene primer amplification, estimates of nucleated cell counts were derived. This table comes from immunoSEQ multiplex PCR, and its TCRdb copy is limited to in-frame clones, with some not included. That table furnishes V, J and clone size, whereas the DNA furnished D and trimming. The sample shows approximately 90,000 clones, 75% to 85% of them seen only once. The chain employs TRBV30 and TRBJ1-5, with D hard to call. Sequencing input: peripheral blood. This sequence originates from a woman of 80 years or more with acute or convalescent COVID-19. The CDR3 sequence is CAWSVRDSNQPQHF. The DNA for the CDR3 is TGTGCCTGGAGTGTACGGGATAGCAATCAGCCCCAGCATTTT.